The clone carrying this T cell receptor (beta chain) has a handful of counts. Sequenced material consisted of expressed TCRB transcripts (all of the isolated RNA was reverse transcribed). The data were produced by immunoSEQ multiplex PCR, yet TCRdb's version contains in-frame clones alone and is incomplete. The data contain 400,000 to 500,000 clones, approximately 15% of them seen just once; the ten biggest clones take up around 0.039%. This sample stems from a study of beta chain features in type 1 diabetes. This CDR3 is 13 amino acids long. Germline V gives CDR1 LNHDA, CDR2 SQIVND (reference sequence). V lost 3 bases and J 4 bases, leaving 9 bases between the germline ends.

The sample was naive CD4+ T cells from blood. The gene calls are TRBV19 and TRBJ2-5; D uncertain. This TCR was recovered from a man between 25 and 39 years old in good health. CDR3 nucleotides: TGTGCCAGTAGTATGTTGGGGTTAGAGACCCAGTACTTC. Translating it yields CASSMLGLETQYF.